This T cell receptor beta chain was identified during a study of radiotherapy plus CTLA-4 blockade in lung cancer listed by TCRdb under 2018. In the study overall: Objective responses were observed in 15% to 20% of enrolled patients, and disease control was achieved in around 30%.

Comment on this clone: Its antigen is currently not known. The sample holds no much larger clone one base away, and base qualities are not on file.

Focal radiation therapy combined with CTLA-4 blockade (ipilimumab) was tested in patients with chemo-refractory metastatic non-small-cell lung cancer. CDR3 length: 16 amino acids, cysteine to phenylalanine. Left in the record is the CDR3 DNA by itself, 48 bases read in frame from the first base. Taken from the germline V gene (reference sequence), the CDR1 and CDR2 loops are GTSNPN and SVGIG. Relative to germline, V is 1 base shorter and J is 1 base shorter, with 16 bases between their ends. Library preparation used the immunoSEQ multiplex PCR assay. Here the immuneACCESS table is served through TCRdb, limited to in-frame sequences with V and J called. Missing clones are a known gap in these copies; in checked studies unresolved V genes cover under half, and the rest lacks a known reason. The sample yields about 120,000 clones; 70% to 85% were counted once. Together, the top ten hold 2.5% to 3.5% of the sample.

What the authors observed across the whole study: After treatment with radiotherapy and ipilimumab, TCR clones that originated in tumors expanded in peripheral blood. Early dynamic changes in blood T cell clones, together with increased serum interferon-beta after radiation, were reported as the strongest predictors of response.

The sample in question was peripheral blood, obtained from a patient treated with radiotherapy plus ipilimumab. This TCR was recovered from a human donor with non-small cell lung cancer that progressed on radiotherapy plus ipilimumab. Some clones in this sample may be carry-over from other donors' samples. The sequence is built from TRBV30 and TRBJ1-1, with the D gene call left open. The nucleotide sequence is TGTGCCTGGAGTGCCCCAGGTGGCGTGTGGAACACTGAAGCTTTCTTT. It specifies CAWSAPGGVWNTEAFF.